These 18 T cell receptor beta chains were all obtained from the same sample, sequenced in a study of regulatory T cells in long-lasting Graves disease. Investigators prepared the TCR beta libraries by applying iRepertoire HTBI primers and Arm-PCR of CDR3 regions. TCRdb re-called the multiplex PCR reads with MiXCR, one entry per CDR3 protein. There are some 250,000 distinct CDR3 sequences in the sample; around a sixth occur only once, and 13% to 15% lies in the top ten. Time point defined: newly diagnosed GD, antithyroid drugs for less than 3 months. The TCR library was made from RNA that had been extracted from PBMCs in TRIzol. These sequences were also reported in another study, on T cells in Graves' hyperthyroidism and ophthalmopathy.

The specimen was peripheral blood mononuclear cells (PBMCs), collected at new diagnosis, from a patient treated with antithyroid drugs. These receptors all stem from a woman in her twenties or thirties with Graves disease.

This clonotype was seen at least ten times. The genes are TRBV20-1 and TRBJ2-3, with a weak D call TRBD1 (5 bases). V shed 5 bases and J shed 3 bases, with 15 bases lying between them. Germline CDR1 and CDR2: DFQATT and SNEGSKA (reference sequence). The CDR3 sequence is 14 residues long. This chain's CDR3 is CSAQKLAGTDTQYF. In nucleotides, the CDR3 is TGCAGTGCTCAAAAGCTGGCAGGGACAGATACGCAGTATTTT.

In this sample, this clonotype turned up many times. The rearrangement uses TRBV6-1 and TRBJ2-7; D may be TRBD1 (5 bases). V was shortened by 1 base and J by 3 bases, with 10 bases between the two germline ends. CDR3 length: 14 residues. Germline V gene data show CDR1 as MNHNS and CDR2 as SASEGT. CDR3 DNA sequence: TGTGCCAGCAGTGAAGTAAACAGGAACTACGAGCAGTACTTC. It is translated as CASSEVNRNYEQYF.

On this clonotype: A read error may explain this, as a much larger clone is one base away. In DNA form, the CDR3 reads TGTGCCAGCGGAGAGAGGGCAGCAGTTCTCGGGGAGCTGTTTTTT. Translating gives CASGERAAVLGELFF. The V and J genes are TRBV2 and TRBJ2-2; tentatively, D is TRBD2 (5 bases). The germline gives CDR1 SNHLY, CDR2 FYNNEI. The germline V and J ends were trimmed by 8 bases and 7 bases, with 20 bases remaining between them. The CDR3 length is 15 residues.

This clonotype has ten or more counts. This chain connects TRBV6-2 or TRBV6-3 to TRBJ1-1; D is ambiguous. Germline V gene lookup returns CDR1 MNHEY and CDR2 SVGEGT. V lost 2 bases to trimming and J lost 1 base, with 5 bases between them. The CDR3 is made up of 13 amino acids. CDR3 sequence: CASSYTKNTEAFF. The CDR3 DNA reads TGTGCCAGCAGTTACACCAAGAACACTGAAGCTTTCTTT.

This clonotype turned up a few times. The chain uses TRBV4-2 and TRBJ1-2; D uncertain. The CDR3 extends over 12 amino acids. Trimming shortened V by 3 bases and J by 4 bases, and 6 bases separated the two germline ends. Per the germline V gene, CDR1 is LGHNA and CDR2 is YNFKEQ. CDR3 DNA sequence: TGTGCCAGCAGCCATCAGGCCTATGGCTACACCTTC. Its protein product is CASSHQAYGYTF.

There are many counts of this clonotype. The chain uses TRBV2 and TRBJ2-3, with D unclear. Per the germline V gene, CDR1 is SNHLY and CDR2 is FYNNEI. The CDR3 totals 13 residues. The ends were cut back, 5 bases at V and 1 base at J, with 7 bases in the middle. CDR3 protein: CASSSQGTDTQYF. CDR3 DNA sequence: TGTGCCAGCAGTTCGCAGGGCACAGATACGCAGTATTTT.

Concerning this clonotype: Given a far larger clone just one base away, this is likely a sequencing read error. The J gene is TRBJ1-5, the V gene TRBV7-8; no definite D call. CDR3 length: 14 residues. Germline V gene data show CDR1 as SGHVS and CDR2 as FQNEAQ. The ends were cut back, 7 bases at V and 4 bases at J, with 14 bases in the middle. CDR3 sequence: CASKERVTNQPQHF. CDR3 nucleotides: TGTGCCAGCAAAGAACGGGTGACTAATCAGCCCCAGCATTTT.

With regard to this clonotype: A much larger clonotype is one base distant, so this may be a read error. The gene calls are TRBV7-2 and TRBJ2-4; TRBD2 agrees at 14 bases. CDR3 length: 15 residues. In germline, CDR1 is SGHTA, CDR2 FQGNSA. The CDR3, as DNA: TGTGCCGGCAACTTCCTCCCTGGGACTAGCGGGGGCCCCTTTTTC. It yields the protein CAGNFLPGTSGGPFF. Full variable domain (rest looked up from reference TRBV7-2 and TRBJ2-4): GAGVSQSPSNKVTEKGKDVELRCDPISGHTALYWYRQSLGQGLEFLIYFQGNSAPDKSGLPSDRFSAERTGGSVSTLTIQRTQQEDSAVYLCAGNFLPGTSGGPFFGAGTRLSVL.

This clonotype occurred many times. This chain joins TRBV20-1 and TRBJ1-2; 9 positions match TRBD1. The CDR3 covers 13 residues. Germline V gene data show CDR1 as DFQATT and CDR2 as SNEGSKA (reference sequence). The CDR3 is CSLSGQGRSGYTF. CDR3 DNA sequence: TGCAGCCTCTCGGGACAGGGTCGAAGTGGCTACACCTTC.

This clonotype turned up a few times. The chain has TRBV4-1 and TRBJ1-4; D gene unclear. CDR1 and CDR2 (germline): MGHRA, YSYEKL. This CDR3 is built from 13 residues. V was pared by 6 bases and J by 0 bases, with 5 bases between. CDR3 in DNA: TGCGCCAGCAGGAGGGCAACTAATGAAAAACTGTTTTTT. Amino acids: CASRRATNEKLFF.

The rearrangement links TRBV3-1 to TRBJ2-1; TRBD2 matches 13 bases. J was trimmed by 4 bases and V by 4 bases; bases with no gene match: 7. Germline V CDR1 and CDR2: LGHDT, YNNKEL (reference sequence). This CDR3 has 17 residues. CDR3 nucleotides: TGTGCCAGCAGCCTAGGACTAGCGGGGGAATCTTACAATGAGCAGTTCTTC. As protein: CASSLGLAGESYNEQFF.

This clonotype was counted at least ten times. The chain uses TRBV7-9 and TRBJ1-4; 7 nucleotides agree with TRBD1. The V gene's germline CDR1 is SEHNR and CDR2 FQNEAQ (reference sequence). V was clipped by 1 base and J by 6 bases; unmatched bases: 5. The CDR3 is 15 amino acids. The CDR3 is CASSLGGDRDEKLFF. The CDR3 DNA reads TGTGCCAGCAGCTTAGGGGGAGACAGGGATGAAAAACTGTTTTTT.

This clonotype was counted many times. V is TRBV20-1 and J is TRBJ2-5, with D possibly matching TRBD2 (5 bases). Germline CDR1 DFQATT, CDR2 SNEGSKA (reference sequence). This CDR3 region has 14 residues. V was trimmed by 6 bases and J by 4 bases, leaving 18 bases between them. This CDR3 is CSADPRGRGETQYF. CDR3 sequence (DNA): TGCAGTGCAGATCCCCGGGGTCGTGGAGAGACCCAGTACTTC.

The chain uses TRBV3-1 and TRBJ1-2; D is unresolved. V was cut by 4 bases and J by 7 bases, with 19 bases left in between. Germline loops: CDR1 LGHDT, CDR2 YNNKEL (reference sequence). The CDR3 loop spans 15 amino acids. CDR3 sequence: CASSRFNREFLGYTF. CDR3 DNA: TGTGCCAGCAGCCGCTTCAACAGAGAATTCCTTGGCTACACCTTC.

This clonotype was seen at least ten times. V gene TRBV19 combines with J gene TRBJ1-5; D ambiguous. The CDR3 contains 16 residues. The V gene's germline CDR1 is LNHDA and CDR2 SQIVND (reference sequence). V was pared by 1 base and J by 0 bases, with 10 bases between. In nucleotides, the CDR3 is TGTGCCAGTAGTATAGCCACCGTCTATAGCAATCAGCCCCAGCATTTT. Amino acid sequence: CASSIATVYSNQPQHF.

The chain recombines TRBV10-3 with TRBJ2-7; D tentatively reads TRBD1 or TRBD2 (5 bases each). The CDR3 consists of 13 residues. Germline-derived CDR1 and CDR2 are ENHRY and SYGVKD. Trimming shortened V by 7 bases and J by 6 bases, and 16 bases separated the two germline ends. This CDR3 is CAITMGVGTEQYF. The CDR3 DNA reads as TGTGCCATCACGATGGGGGTAGGGACCGAGCAGTACTTC.

In this sample, this clonotype turned up a few times. Given a much more abundant clone one base away, this may be a read error. This rearrangement joins TRBV20-1 to TRBJ1-6; D uncertain. Per germline, CDR1 DFQATT and CDR2 SNEGSKA (reference sequence). This CDR3 comprises 14 residues. V was shortened by 0 bases and J by 5 bases, with 8 bases between the two germline ends. For the CDR3, the DNA is TGCAGTGCTAGAGATTCACGGAATAATTCACCCCTCCACTTT. It specifies CSARDSRNNSPLHF.

This clonotype was detected many times. The chain joins TRBV7-2 to TRBJ1-1; TRBD1 matches 9 bases. Germline trimming cut 3 bases from V and 3 bases from J; bases unmatched to any gene: 11. CDR1 is SGHTA, CDR2 FQGNSA, per germline. The CDR3 consists of 17 residues. CDR3 sequence: CASSFRTGGKGDTEAFF. As DNA, the CDR3 is TGTGCCAGCAGCTTCCGCACAGGGGGCAAGGGGGACACTGAAGCTTTCTTT.